At least ten counts were recorded for the clone carrying this T cell receptor beta chain. This sample is part of a study of neurological immune-mediated disorders. Study-wide context: Of the 34 patients with multiple sclerosis, about 30 had relapsing-remitting MS, whereas the remaining 3 had secondary progressive MS.

5'RACE employing 10-nucleotide random UMIs yielded the cDNA. One entry per CDR3 protein, called by TCRdb with MiXCR from the 5' RACE reads. The table has tens of thousands of distinct CDR3 sequences, about 4.2% seen once. From germline, CDR1 is SGHDT and CDR2 YYEEEE. The CDR3 has 15 amino acids. Trimming took off 1 base at V and 4 bases at J, with 12 bases between the two ends. The origin of this receptor is a middle-aged man with multiple sclerosis. The chain uses TRBV5-6 and TRBJ2-1, with D maybe TRBD2 (6 bases). The sample was PBMCs. The CDR3 region is CASSLLRGRYNEQFF. In DNA form, the CDR3 reads TGTGCCAGCAGCTTGTTACGGGGGAGGTACAATGAGCAGTTCTTC.